Presented here are 15 T cell receptor beta chains from one specimen sequenced in a study of graft-versus-host responses after intestinal transplantation. Processing released intraepithelial and lamina propria lymphocytes from the graft tissue. Sequencing used immunoSEQ multiplex PCR; TCRdb keeps in-frame clones, though not all of them. The sample has 13,000 to 15,000 clones, 74% seen once; the top ten hold roughly 7%. Material: ileum tissue, obtained 16 days after intestinal transplant. These receptors were obtained from a human patient who received an intestinal transplant, so some T cells may come from the graft donor.

The genes are TRBV5-1 and TRBJ2-7; TRBD1 aligns across 7 bases. The length of the CDR3 is 14 residues. Germline V lookup: CDR1 SGHRS, CDR2 YFSETQ. The J segment lost 0 bases and the V segment lost 0 bases, leaving 0 bases of the junction unmatched. The DNA for the CDR3 is TGCGCCAGCAGCTTGGGGGACAGCTCCTACGAGCAGTACTTC. It specifies CASSLGDSSYEQYF.

CDR3 sequence reads: CASNIAGGLYEQYF. The CDR3 DNA is TGTGCCAGCAACATAGCGGGGGGTCTGTACGAGCAGTACTTC. The rearrangement uses TRBV11-2 and TRBJ2-7, with 10 bases aligning to TRBD2. The CDR3 extends over 14 amino acids. Germline lookup yields CDR1 SGHAT and CDR2 FQNNGV. The trim removed 7 bases at V and 4 bases at J, leaving 7 bases unmatched.

This chain joins TRBV2 and TRBJ2-3, with 7 bases matching TRBD1. CDR3 size: 16 residues. CDR1 and CDR2 (germline): SNHLY, FYNNEI. Trimming took 4 bases from V and 0 from J; bases not matched to a gene: 7. The CDR3 spells CASSGGTASSTDTQYF. The CDR3 DNA sequence: TGTGCCAGCAGTGGAGGGACAGCTAGCAGCACAGATACGCAGTATTTT.

In the case of this clone: A much larger clone lies one base from this, so it may be a read error. The chain has TRBV7-2 and TRBJ2-7; 9 nucleotides line up with TRBD1. Per the germline V gene, CDR1 is SGHTA and CDR2 is FQGNSA. The CDR3 is 13 amino acids. The junction had 2 bases not matched to a gene; V was cut back by 5 bases and J by 3 bases. The CDR3 region has the DNA TGTGCCAGCAGCCCGGGACAGGGCTACGAGCAGTACTTC. This sequence encodes CASSPGQGYEQYF.

This clone showed up just a few times. V gene TRBV30 combines with J gene TRBJ1-1; TRBD1 might be the D (6 bases). Germline V gene sequence: CDR1 GTSNPN, CDR2 SVGIG (reference sequence). This CDR3 comprises 13 residues. V lost 2 bases to trimming and J lost 4 bases, with 11 bases between them. The DNA for the CDR3 is TGTGCCTGGAGTTTCACAGGGTCCACTGAAGCTTTCTTT. This encodes CAWSFTGSTEAFF.

The chain carries TRBV27 and TRBJ2-5, with 8 bases lining up with TRBD1. The CDR3 has 16 amino acids. CDR1 is MNHEY and CDR2 is SMNVEV in the germline V gene (reference sequence). Trimming took 2 bases from V and 7 from J; bases not matched to a gene: 12. CDR3 in amino acids: CASSLRLRGRLGTQYF. In nucleotides, the CDR3 is TGTGCCAGCAGTTTAAGGCTCAGGGGGCGGTTAGGGACCCAGTACTTC.

J is TRBJ2-1 and V is TRBV29-1, with 8 bases aligning to TRBD2. After removal of 2 bases from V and 3 bases from J, the junction contained 6 bases not matched to a gene. The CDR3 extends over 15 amino acids. The germline V gene encodes CDR1 SQVTM and CDR2 ANQGSEA. DNA of the CDR3: TGCAGCGTTGAATTTCTAGCGGGCCTCTACAATGAGCAGTTCTTC. It translates to CSVEFLAGLYNEQFF.

The chain carries TRBV28 and TRBJ1-1; 8 nucleotides line up with TRBD1. CDR3 length: 15 amino acids. Germline V CDR1 and CDR2: MDHEN, SYDVKM. V shed 5 bases and J 7 bases; nucleotides not matched to a gene: 12. The CDR3 sequence is CASSVLRGPGGEAFF. As DNA, the CDR3 is TGTGCCAGCAGTGTTCTCAGGGGGCCGGGTGGTGAAGCTTTCTTT.

The chain recombines TRBV4-1 with TRBJ1-5, with D uncertain. Between the trimmed V and J ends, which lost 1 base and 0 bases, there was a span of 4 bases. The CDR3 is 14 residues long. The germline gives CDR1 MGHRA, CDR2 YSYEKL. The CDR3 bases are TGCGCCAGCAGCCAAGGGCATAGCAATCAGCCCCAGCATTTT. It codes for CASSQGHSNQPQHF.

This clone was detected only a few times. This chain uses TRBV25-1 with TRBJ2-7; 8 nucleotides agree with TRBD1. The CDR3 contains 13 residues. Germline CDR1 reads MGHDK; CDR2 reads SYGVNS. The junction had 7 bases not matched to a gene; V was cut back by 6 bases and J by 6 bases. The CDR3 region is CASSLITGGEQYF. DNA of the CDR3: TGTGCCAGCAGCCTTATCACAGGGGGCGAGCAGTACTTC.

This chain joins TRBV11-2 and TRBJ2-7; 7 bases align to TRBD2. Germline CDR1 and CDR2: SGHAT and FQNNGV. The CDR3 has 16 amino acids. The ends lost 2 bases at V and 2 bases at J; junction bases unmatched: 9. The CDR3 bases are TGTGCCAGCAGCTTAATGGACCCGGGAGGACCCTACGAGCAGTACTTC. This translates into CASSLMDPGGPYEQYF. The full variable domain, completed using reference TRBV11-2 and TRBJ2-7, is EAGVAQSPRYKIIEKRQSVAFWCNPISGHATLYWYQQILGQGPKLLIQFQNNGVVDDSQLPKDRFSAERLKGVDSTLKIQPAKLEDSAVYLCASSLMDPGGPYEQYFGPGTRLTVT.

This sequence joins TRBV4-1 and TRBJ2-3; weak D call: TRBD2 (5 bases). CDR3 length equals 15 residues. Deletions cut 4 bases from V and 2 bases from J, with 13 bases between. Germline loops: CDR1 MGHRA, CDR2 YSYEKL. The CDR3 loop reads CASSLTSGYTDTQYF. In DNA form, the CDR3 reads TGCGCCAGCAGCCTAACTTCGGGGTACACAGATACGCAGTATTTT.

The chain recombines TRBV5-6 with TRBJ1-4; 9 positions match TRBD1. Germline CDR1 is SGHDT and CDR2 is YYEEEE. The CDR3 is 15 amino acids. V dropped 0 bases and J dropped 8; count of bases not matched to a gene: 5. CDR3 nucleotides: TGTGCCAGCAGCTTGGCCGGGACAGGGAGGGAAAAACTGTTTTTT. Residues: CASSLAGTGREKLFF.

The chain employs TRBV6-6 and TRBJ2-7; 9 nucleotides line up with TRBD1. Germline values: CDR1 MNHNY, CDR2 SVGAGI (reference sequence). The CDR3 totals 14 residues. The ends lost 5 bases at V and 4 bases at J; junction bases unmatched: 6. Here the CDR3 DNA reads TGTGCCAGCAGTCCGGGACAGGGTATGTACGAGCAGTACTTC. It yields the protein CASSPGQGMYEQYF.

The chain recombines TRBV6-6 with TRBJ1-1; tentative D call: TRBD1 (5 bases). The CDR3 is made up of 12 amino acids. CDR1 is MNHNY, CDR2 SVGAGI, per germline (reference sequence). Trimming took 6 bases from V and 7 from J, leaving 12 bases between them. Written as DNA, the CDR3 is TGTGCCAGCAGCCCTAGTAGGGGTGAAGCTTTCTTT. Its protein product is CASSPSRGEAFF.